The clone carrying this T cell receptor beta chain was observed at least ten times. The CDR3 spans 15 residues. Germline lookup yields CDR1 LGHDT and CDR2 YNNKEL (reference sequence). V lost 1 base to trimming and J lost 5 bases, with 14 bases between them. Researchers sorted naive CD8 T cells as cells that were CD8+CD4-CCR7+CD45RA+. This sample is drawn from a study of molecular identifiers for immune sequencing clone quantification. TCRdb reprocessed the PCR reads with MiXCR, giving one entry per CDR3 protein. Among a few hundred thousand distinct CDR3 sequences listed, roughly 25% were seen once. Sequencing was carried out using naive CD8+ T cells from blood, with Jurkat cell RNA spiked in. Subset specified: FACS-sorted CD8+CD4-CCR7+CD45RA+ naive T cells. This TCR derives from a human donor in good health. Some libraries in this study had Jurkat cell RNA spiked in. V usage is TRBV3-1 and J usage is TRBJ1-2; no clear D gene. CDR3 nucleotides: TGTGCCAGCAGCCAAGTACGCGACAACTTATATGGCTACACCTTC. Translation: CASSQVRDNLYGYTF.